This TCR beta chain was documented in a study of T cell responses to AZD1222 COVID-19 vaccine. The study's findings and limits: Only five or six people who got AZD1222 tested seropositive at baseline. There were mostly white British donors and more females than males, and clonal diversity was possibly underestimated.

Clones were sequenced by immunoSEQ multiplex PCR, and TCRdb holds only the in-frame ones, with some missing. Of about 150,000 clones in the sample, roughly nine tenths were seen once. This clone was picked up a small number of times. Its cognate antigen is unknown. The receptor was isolated from an adult who had recovered from COVID-19. The material sequenced was peripheral blood, taken after recovery from COVID-19.

The CDR3 is CASSLVQTSTDTQYF. CDR3 sequence (DNA): TGTGCCAGCAGCTTGGTTCAGACCAGCACAGATACGCAGTATTTT. V is TRBV11-1 and J is TRBJ2-3; D is uncertain. V lost 3 bases and J 0 bases, leaving 10 bases between the germline ends. This CDR3 spans 15 amino acids. In germline, CDR1 is SGHAT, CDR2 FQDESV (reference sequence).